The rows below give T cell receptor beta chains drawn from one sample of a study of Ad26.COV2.S vaccination and SARS-CoV-2 variants. This table comes from immunoSEQ multiplex PCR, and its TCRdb copy is limited to in-frame clones, with some not included. The repertoire consists of roughly 700,000 clones, with 89% occurring once and the leading ten covering approximately 1.5%. The sequencing used peripheral blood, collected in a trial of Ad26.COV2.S vaccine versus placebo. These receptors came from a person aged 18-65 years who received the Ad26.COV2.S COVID-19 vaccine or a placebo. CDR3s include the opening cysteine and the closing phenylalanine or tryptophan. The order of the fields is D gene, J gene, V gene, clone size, CDR3 DNA, CDR3 protein. The D gene is left open where the match is weak. Not all rows give a size; the values are once, few, many and, for expanded clones, a class.

d_gene: .; j_gene: TRBJ1-4; v_gene: TRBV6-1; abundance: .; CDR3nt: TGTGCCAGCAGTGAACCCACCGGGGCGCAGGAAAAACTGTTTTTT; CDR3aa: CASSEPTGAQEKLFF
d_gene: TRBD2; j_gene: TRBJ2-7; v_gene: TRBV6-6; abundance: once; CDR3nt: TGTGCCAGCAGCCCCCTGTGGGGAGGGGAGGCCTACGAGCAGTACTTC; CDR3aa: CASSPLWGGEAYEQYF
d_gene: .; j_gene: TRBJ2-7; v_gene: TRBV5-1; abundance: .; CDR3nt: TGCGCCAGCAGCTTAGGCGGGGTAGTCCACGAGCAGTACTTC; CDR3aa: CASSLGGVVHEQYF
d_gene: .; j_gene: TRBJ2-3; v_gene: TRBV11-2; abundance: .; CDR3nt: TGTGCCAGCAGCTTTATCCTTAGCACAGATACGCAGTATTTT; CDR3aa: CASSFILSTDTQYF
d_gene: .; j_gene: TRBJ2-5; v_gene: TRBV6-2/TRBV6-3; abundance: .; CDR3nt: TGTGCCAGCAGTTACCGGGGACACCCAGAGACCCAGTACTTC; CDR3aa: CASSYRGHPETQYF
d_gene: .; j_gene: TRBJ2-3; v_gene: TRBV7-8; abundance: .; CDR3nt: TGTGCCAGCAGCTTAGAGGCGGGGTGGAGCACAGATACGCAGTATTTT; CDR3aa: CASSLEAGWSTDTQYF
d_gene: .; j_gene: TRBJ1-3; v_gene: TRBV19; abundance: .; CDR3nt: TGTGCCACGCAGGGTGTCGGAAACACCATATATTTT; CDR3aa: CATQGVGNTIYF
d_gene: .; j_gene: TRBJ1-1; v_gene: TRBV10-2; abundance: many; CDR3nt: TGCGCCAGCAGTGAGTATTGGGACGGGACCCTGTCAGCTTTCTTT; CDR3aa: CASSEYWDGTLSAFF
d_gene: .; j_gene: TRBJ2-1; v_gene: TRBV18; abundance: .; CDR3nt: TGTGCCAGCTCACCACCCCCCTCGTATGAGCAGTTCTTC; CDR3aa: CASSPPPSYEQFF
d_gene: .; j_gene: TRBJ2-1; v_gene: TRBV15; abundance: .; CDR3nt: TGTGCCACCAGCGAGGCCAGTGATGGGGACCAGCAGTTCTTC; CDR3aa: CATSEASDGDQQFF
d_gene: .; j_gene: TRBJ1-5; v_gene: TRBV7-2; abundance: .; CDR3nt: TGTGCCAGCAGCGGGGGGGGCAATCAGCCCCAGCATTTT; CDR3aa: CASSGGGNQPQHF
d_gene: .; j_gene: TRBJ1-6; v_gene: TRBV7-2; abundance: once; CDR3nt: TGTGCCAGCAGCTTACGGGGAGGTAATTCACCCCTCCACTTT; CDR3aa: CASSLRGGNSPLHF
d_gene: TRBD2; j_gene: TRBJ2-1; v_gene: TRBV10-3; abundance: .; CDR3nt: TGTGCCATCAGTGAACTGGCGGGGGGCGATGAGCAGTTCTTC; CDR3aa: CAISELAGGDEQFF
d_gene: TRBD1; j_gene: TRBJ1-2; v_gene: TRBV19; abundance: .; CDR3nt: TGTGCCAGCCATAGCGTGAGACAGGGATTGATCGGCTACACCTTC; CDR3aa: CASHSVRQGLIGYTF
d_gene: .; j_gene: TRBJ1-2; v_gene: TRBV5-5; abundance: .; CDR3nt: TGTGCCAGCAGCTTGGGTTTCGGGGGAAGAGGCTATGGCTACACCTTC; CDR3aa: CASSLGFGGRGYGYTF
d_gene: .; j_gene: TRBJ1-1; v_gene: TRBV5-4; abundance: .; CDR3nt: TGTGCCAGCAGCAATGGACAGATCACTGAAGCTTTCTTT; CDR3aa: CASSNGQITEAFF
d_gene: .; j_gene: TRBJ2-1; v_gene: TRBV18; abundance: .; CDR3nt: TGTGCCAGCTCACCAGAGGGAGGAGCCTACAATGAGCAGTTCTTC; CDR3aa: CASSPEGGAYNEQFF
d_gene: .; j_gene: TRBJ1-5; v_gene: TRBV29-1; abundance: .; CDR3nt: TGCAGCGTTGGAGGAGGGGATCAGCCCCAGCATTTT; CDR3aa: CSVGGGDQPQHF
d_gene: .; j_gene: TRBJ1-2; v_gene: TRBV14; abundance: .; CDR3nt: TGTGCCAGCAGCCAAGAAACTCGGGACCCCCTAGGCTACACCTTC; CDR3aa: CASSQETRDPLGYTF
d_gene: TRBD1; j_gene: TRBJ2-7; v_gene: TRBV10-3; abundance: .; CDR3nt: TGTGCCATCAGCAAACAGGGGACGACCTACGAGCAGTACTTC; CDR3aa: CAISKQGTTYEQYF
d_gene: TRBD1; j_gene: TRBJ2-7; v_gene: TRBV6-5; abundance: .; CDR3nt: TGTGCCAGCAGTTGGGACAGGGGCTACGAGCAGTACTTC; CDR3aa: CASSWDRGYEQYF
d_gene: .; j_gene: TRBJ1-1; v_gene: TRBV5-1; abundance: .; CDR3nt: TGCGCCAGCAGGATGGACACTGAAGCTTTCTTT; CDR3aa: CASRMDTEAFF
d_gene: .; j_gene: TRBJ2-7; v_gene: TRBV6-5; abundance: .; CDR3nt: TGTGCCAGCAGTTACTCGCAGGGGACCTACGAGCAGTACTTC; CDR3aa: CASSYSQGTYEQYF
d_gene: TRBD1; j_gene: TRBJ2-5; v_gene: TRBV7-9; abundance: .; CDR3nt: TGTGCCAGCAGCCTAGACAGGGGCCAAGAGACCCAGTACTTC; CDR3aa: CASSLDRGQETQYF